This is a list of T cell receptor beta chains from one sample in a study of blood T cell repertoires in COVID-19. Profiling relied on immunoSEQ multiplex PCR, and the TCRdb table lists in-frame clones only, not all of them. The data show roughly 76,000 clones, around 75% seen once. Sample: peripheral blood. These receptors all come from a man between 65 and 80 years old with acute or convalescent COVID-19. Each CDR3 is given with its conserved first and last residue. A D gene is named only where the DNA matches it firmly. Not every row has a clone size; where given, it reads once, few, many or a size class.

abundance	d_gene	v_gene	j_gene	CDR3aa	CDR3nt
NA	NA	TRBV5-4	TRBJ1-2	CASSLGSGDYGYTF	TGTGCCAGCAGCTTGGGTTCCGGGGATTATGGCTACACCTTC
NA	NA	TRBV5-1	TRBJ1-4	CASSLVQGSEKLFF	TGCGCCAGCAGCTTGGTGCAGGGGAGTGAAAAACTGTTTTTT
NA	NA	TRBV28	TRBJ1-1	CASSFEGGLNTEAFF	TGTGCCAGCAGTTTTGAGGGAGGGCTGAACACTGAAGCTTTCTTT
NA	TRBD1	TRBV6-1	TRBJ1-2	CASSDQGATNYGYTF	TGTGCCAGCAGTGATCAGGGGGCCACCAACTATGGCTACACCTTC
NA	NA	TRBV6-5	TRBJ1-3	CASTRSSGNTIYF	TGTGCCAGCACCCGGAGCTCTGGAAACACCATATATTTT
once	TRBD2	TRBV27	TRBJ2-1	CASSQSGRLGNEQFF	TGTGCCAGCAGTCAAAGCGGGAGATTAGGCAATGAGCAGTTCTTC
few	NA	TRBV11-2	TRBJ2-7	CASSRLAYEQYF	TGTGCCAGCAGCCGCTTAGCCTACGAGCAGTACTTC
NA	TRBD1	TRBV5-4	TRBJ2-6	CASSHRDLRGSGANVLTF	TGTGCCAGCAGCCACCGGGACCTCAGGGGGTCTGGGGCCAACGTCCTGACTTTC
many	NA	TRBV9	TRBJ2-7	CASSAEGLSAPYEQYF	TGTGCCAGCAGCGCTGAGGGACTTTCGGCCCCCTACGAGCAGTACTTC
once	TRBD2	TRBV19	TRBJ2-1	CASSIGGNGNNEQFF	TGTGCCAGTAGTATCGGGGGGAATGGCAACAATGAGCAGTTCTTC
NA	TRBD1	TRBV3-1/TRBV3-2	TRBJ2-7	CASSRPGGYEQYF	TGTGCCAGCAGCCGACCAGGGGGCTACGAGCAGTACTTC
NA	TRBD2	TRBV11-3	TRBJ2-1	CASSSSGLAGYNEQFF	TGTGCCAGCAGCAGCTCGGGACTAGCGGGGTACAATGAGCAGTTCTTC
NA	NA	TRBV5-8	TRBJ2-2	CASSRYRAVGGELFF	TGTGCCAGCAGCCGTTACAGGGCAGTAGGCGGGGAGCTGTTTTTT